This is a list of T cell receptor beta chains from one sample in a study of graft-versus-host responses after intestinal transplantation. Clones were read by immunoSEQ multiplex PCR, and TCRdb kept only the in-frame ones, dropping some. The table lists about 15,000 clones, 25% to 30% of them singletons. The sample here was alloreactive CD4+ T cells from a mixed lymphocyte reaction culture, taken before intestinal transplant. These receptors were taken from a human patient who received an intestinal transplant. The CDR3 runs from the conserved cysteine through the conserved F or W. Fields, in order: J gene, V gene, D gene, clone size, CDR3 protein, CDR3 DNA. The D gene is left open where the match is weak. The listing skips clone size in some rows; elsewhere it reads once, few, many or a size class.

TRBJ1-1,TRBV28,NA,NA,CASSFRGRPNTEAFF,TGTGCCAGCAGTTTTAGGGGACGACCGAACACTGAAGCTTTCTTT
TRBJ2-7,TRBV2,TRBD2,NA,CASSEAGLAGIAPHEQYF,TGTGCCAGCAGTGAAGCAGGGCTAGCGGGAATCGCGCCTCACGAGCAGTACTTC
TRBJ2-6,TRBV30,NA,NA,CAWSVLRGISGANVLTF,TGTGCCTGGAGTGTATTAAGGGGGATTTCTGGGGCCAACGTCCTGACTTTC
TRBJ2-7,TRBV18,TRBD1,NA,CASSPQISGQGGEQYF,TGTGCCAGCTCACCACAGATATCGGGACAGGGGGGCGAGCAGTACTTC
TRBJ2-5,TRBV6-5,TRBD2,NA,CASSRTRRQETQYF,TGTGCCAGCAGCCGGACTAGGCGGCAAGAGACCCAGTACTTC
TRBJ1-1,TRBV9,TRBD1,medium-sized,CASSPSDRGLLRNTEAFF,TGTGCCAGCAGTCCATCGGACAGGGGGCTTCTACGGAACACTGAAGCTTTCTTT
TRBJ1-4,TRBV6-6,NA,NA,CASSFLDEKLFF,TGTGCCAGCAGTTTCCTTGATGAAAAACTGTTTTTT
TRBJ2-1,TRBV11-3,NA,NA,CASSLSHGNEQFF,TGTGCCAGCAGCCTGTCTCATGGCAATGAGCAGTTCTTC
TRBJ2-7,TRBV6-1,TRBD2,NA,CASSERGAKGLAGGYSYEQYF,TGTGCCAGCAGTGAAAGAGGCGCGAAGGGACTAGCGGGAGGGTACTCCTACGAGCAGTACTTC
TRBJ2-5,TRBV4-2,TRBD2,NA,CASSQVYPGGWEEETQYF,TGTGCCAGCAGCCAAGTTTATCCGGGAGGGTGGGAGGAAGAGACCCAGTACTTC
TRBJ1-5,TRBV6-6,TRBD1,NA,CASSRDRAGQPQHF,TGTGCCAGCAGCAGAGACAGGGCGGGGCAGCCCCAGCATTTT
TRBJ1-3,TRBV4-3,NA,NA,CASSQVTSGNTIYF,TGCGCCAGCAGCCAAGTTACCTCTGGAAACACCATATATTTT
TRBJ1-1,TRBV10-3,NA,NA,CATRVGVNTEAFF,TGTGCCACCAGGGTCGGTGTGAACACTGAAGCTTTCTTT
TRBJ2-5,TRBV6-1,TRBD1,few,CASSGQTGGTQYF,TGTGCCAGCAGTGGCCAGACAGGGGGGACCCAGTACTTC
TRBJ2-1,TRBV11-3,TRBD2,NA,CASSLGPRTSRVEQFF,TGTGCCAGCAGCTTAGGGCCCCGGACTAGCCGGGTTGAGCAGTTCTTC
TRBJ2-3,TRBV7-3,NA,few,CASSPSPSTDTQYF,TGTGCCAGCAGCCCTAGCCCCTCGACAGATACGCAGTATTTT
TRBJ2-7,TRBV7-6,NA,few,CASSPRTRWDSYEQYF,TGTGCCAGCAGCCCTCGGACAAGGTGGGACTCCTACGAGCAGTACTTC
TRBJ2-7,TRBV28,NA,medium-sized,CASYPRPGLSYEQYF,TGTGCCAGTTACCCTCGACCGGGACTCTCCTACGAGCAGTACTTC
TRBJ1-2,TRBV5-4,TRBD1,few,CASSSQGANYGYTF,TGTGCCAGCAGCTCACAGGGGGCTAACTATGGCTACACCTTC
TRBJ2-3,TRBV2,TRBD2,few,CASSEVRLADTQYF,TGTGCCAGCAGTGAAGTAAGACTAGCGGATACGCAGTATTTT
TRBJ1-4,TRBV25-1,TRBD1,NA,CASTAGGRYEKLFF,TGTGCCAGCACCGCAGGGGGCAGGTATGAAAAACTGTTTTTT
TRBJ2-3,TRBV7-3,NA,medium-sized,CASSWLGGTDTQYF,TGTGCCAGCAGCTGGCTGGGAGGCACAGATACGCAGTATTTT
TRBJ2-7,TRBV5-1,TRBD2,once,CASSLVRTSGAYEQYF,TGCGCCAGCAGCTTGGTAAGGACTAGCGGTGCATACGAGCAGTACTTC
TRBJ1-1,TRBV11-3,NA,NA,CASSLRVNTEAFF,TGTGCCAGCAGTTTACGGGTGAACACTGAAGCTTTCTTT
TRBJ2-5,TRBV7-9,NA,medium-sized,CASSFRAPLGETQYF,TGTGCCAGCAGCTTCCGAGCTCCTCTCGGGGAGACCCAGTACTTC
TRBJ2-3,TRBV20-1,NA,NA,CSALTDTQCF,TGCAGTGCCCTGACTGATACGCAGTGTTTT
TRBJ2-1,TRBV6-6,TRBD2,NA,CASSYGSGRSYNEQFF,TGTGCCAGCAGTTACGGTAGCGGGAGGTCCTACAATGAGCAGTTCTTC
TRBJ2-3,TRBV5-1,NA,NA,CASSLEAPMDTQYF,TGCGCCAGCAGCTTGGAAGCCCCCATGGATACGCAGTATTTT
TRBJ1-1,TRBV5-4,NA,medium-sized,CASSLKGPAAVNTEAFF,TGTGCCAGCAGCTTAAAGGGTCCCGCCGCAGTGAACACTGAAGCTTTCTTT
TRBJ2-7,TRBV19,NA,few,CASSIQGRTYEQYF,TGTGCCAGTAGTATTCAGGGCAGAACCTACGAGCAGTACTTC
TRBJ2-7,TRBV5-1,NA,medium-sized,CASSLGGAEQYF,TGCGCCAGCAGCTTGGGGGGGGCCGAGCAGTACTTC
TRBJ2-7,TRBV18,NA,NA,CASSLKRSHEQYF,TGTGCCAGCTCACTCAAGCGGTCCCACGAGCAGTACTTC
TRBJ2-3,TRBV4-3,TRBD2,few,CASSPGTSGRDTQYF,TGCGCCAGCAGCCCGGGGACTAGCGGGAGAGATACGCAGTATTTT
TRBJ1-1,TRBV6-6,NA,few,CASRPQQGRASEAFF,TGTGCCAGCAGGCCCCAACAGGGTAGGGCGTCTGAAGCTTTCTTT
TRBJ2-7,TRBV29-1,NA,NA,CSVGWRGSSYEQYF,TGCAGCGTTGGCTGGCGGGGAAGCTCCTACGAGCAGTACTTC
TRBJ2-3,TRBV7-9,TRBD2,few,CASSSGGVTDTQYF,TGTGCCAGCAGCTCGGGAGGGGTCACAGATACGCAGTATTTT
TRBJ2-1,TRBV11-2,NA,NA,CASSLRTNSYNEQFF,TGTGCCAGCAGCCTACGGACTAACTCCTACAATGAGCAGTTCTTC
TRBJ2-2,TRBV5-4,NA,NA,CASSPWTANTGELFF,TGTGCCAGCAGTCCCTGGACAGCGAACACCGGGGAGCTGTTTTTT
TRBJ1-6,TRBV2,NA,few,CASSKTPRQNSPLHF,TGTGCCAGCAGCAAAACACCACGACAAAATTCACCCCTCCACTTT
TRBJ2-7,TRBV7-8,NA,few,CASSLGYQGQYF,TGTGCCAGCAGCTTAGGGTACCAGGGGCAGTACTTC
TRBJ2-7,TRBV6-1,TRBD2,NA,CASSWTRDEQYF,TGTGCCAGCAGTTGGACTAGAGACGAGCAGTACTTC
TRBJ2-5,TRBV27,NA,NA,CASRLYRDIYETQYF,TGTGCCAGCAGACTTTACCGGGACATATATGAGACCCAGTACTTC
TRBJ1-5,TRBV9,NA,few,CASSVGPQGGNQPQHF,TGTGCCAGCAGCGTAGGGCCACAGGGCGGCAATCAGCCCCAGCATTTT
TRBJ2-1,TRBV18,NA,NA,CASSPPSNLYNEQFF,TGTGCCAGCTCACCACCGTCGAATCTCTACAATGAGCAGTTCTTC
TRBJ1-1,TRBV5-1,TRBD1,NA,CASSSQGGRNTEAFF,TGCGCCAGCAGCTCACAGGGGGGGAGGAACACTGAAGCTTTCTTT
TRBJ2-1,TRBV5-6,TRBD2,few,CASSPGTSGRNEQFF,TGTGCCAGCAGCCCCGGGACTAGCGGGAGGAACGAGCAGTTCTTC
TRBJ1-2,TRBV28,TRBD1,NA,CANSTGRAYGYTF,TGTGCCAACTCGACAGGGCGGGCCTATGGCTACACCTTC
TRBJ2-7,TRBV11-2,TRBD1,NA,CASSLADRSIDF,TGTGCCAGCAGCTTAGCGGACAGGAGCATTGACTTC
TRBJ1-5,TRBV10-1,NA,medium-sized,CASSDRFYQPQHF,TGCGCCAGCAGCGACAGGTTTTATCAGCCCCAGCATTTT
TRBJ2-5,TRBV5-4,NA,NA,CASSLRETQYF,TGTGCCAGCAGCTTGAGAGAGACCCAGTACTTC
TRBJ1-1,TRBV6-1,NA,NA,CASSRQGNTEAFF,TGTGCCAGCAGTCGGCAGGGGAACACTGAAGCTTTCTTT
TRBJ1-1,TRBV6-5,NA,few,CASTPPGASEAFF,TGTGCCAGCACTCCCCCCGGGGCCAGTGAAGCTTTCTTT
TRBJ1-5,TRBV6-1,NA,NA,CASTPQGNQPQHF,TGTGCCAGCACCCCCCAGGGAAATCAGCCCCAGCATTTT
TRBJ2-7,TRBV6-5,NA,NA,CASSVTRRASYEQYF,TGTGCCAGCAGCGTAACTAGGAGGGCCTCCTACGAGCAGTACTTC
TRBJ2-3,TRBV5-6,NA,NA,CASSFLGFPTDTQYF,TGTGCCAGCAGCTTTCTAGGCTTCCCCACAGATACGCAGTATTTT